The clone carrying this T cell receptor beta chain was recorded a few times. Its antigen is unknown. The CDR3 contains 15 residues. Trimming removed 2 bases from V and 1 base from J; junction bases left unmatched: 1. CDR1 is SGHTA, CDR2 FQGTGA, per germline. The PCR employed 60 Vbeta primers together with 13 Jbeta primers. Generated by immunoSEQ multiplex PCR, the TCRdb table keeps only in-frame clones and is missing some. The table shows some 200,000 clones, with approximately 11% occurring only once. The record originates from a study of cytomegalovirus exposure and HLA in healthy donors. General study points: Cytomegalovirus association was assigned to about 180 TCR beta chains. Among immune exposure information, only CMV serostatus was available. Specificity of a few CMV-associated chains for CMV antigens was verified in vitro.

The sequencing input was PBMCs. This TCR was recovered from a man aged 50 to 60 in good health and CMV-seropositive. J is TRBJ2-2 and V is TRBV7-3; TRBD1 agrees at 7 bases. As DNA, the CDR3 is TGTGCCAGCAGCTTACGACAGGGGAACACCGGGGAGCTGTTTTTT. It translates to CASSLRQGNTGELFF.